This T cell receptor (beta chain) came from a study of early T cells in non-severe SARS-CoV-2 infection. For the study at large: Sequenced material consisted of bulk RNA (from unsorted whole blood), and chains were unpaired.

Separate cDNA molecules each had unique molecular identifiers attached to them. Each CDR3 protein is one row after TCRdb ran MiXCR on the 5' RACE reads. This table has tens of thousands of distinct CDR3 sequences, about 6% appearing once. CDR3 length: 14 residues. The V gene lost 1 base and the J gene lost 9 bases, with 15 bases spanning the gap. CDR1 is SGHVS and CDR2 is FNYEAQ in the germline V gene. This clonotype qualifies as medium-sized (0.01 to 0.1%). No antigen is known for it. Findings and limits, study-wide: Anti-spike CD8 responses were favored in VDJdb matching, and private and CD4 specificities were missed.

The gene calls are TRBV7-6 and TRBJ2-5; D possibly corresponds to TRBD2 (6 bases). The sequencing used whole blood, collected at baseline. This sequence was found in an adult who was a healthcare worker with PCR-confirmed SARS-CoV-2 infection or an uninfected control (not recorded which). The CDR3 is CASSLGPSEVAQYF. CDR3 DNA sequence: TGTGCCAGCAGCTTAGGTCCTAGCGAGGTCGCCCAGTACTTC.